These 26 T cell receptor beta chains came from one sample sequenced in a study of OX40 agonist ivuxolimab in advanced cancers. Generated by immunoSEQ multiplex PCR, the TCRdb table keeps only in-frame clones and is missing some. Of some 69,000 clones listed, about 80% are singletons. Material: CD4+ or CD8+ T cells sorted from blood, obtained in a trial of the OX40 agonist ivuxolimab. These receptor sequences come from an adult with an advanced solid tumor such as melanoma, head and neck, liver or kidney cancer.

V is TRBV25-1 and J is TRBJ2-2; TRBD1 aligns across 7 bases. Germline lookup yields CDR1 MGHDK and CDR2 SYGVNS. The CDR3 has 16 amino acids. Trimming cost V 5 bases and J 0 bases; bases outside gene matches: 6. The CDR3 region is CASSTRQGANTGELFF. The CDR3 DNA reads TGTGCCAGCAGTACGCGACAGGGCGCGAACACCGGGGAGCTGTTTTTT.

The rearrangement links TRBV4-2 to TRBJ2-3; TRBD1 matches at 8 bases. CDR3 length: 16 amino acids. Germline V gene data show CDR1 as LGHNA and CDR2 as YNFKEQ. The V gene end was trimmed by 3 bases and the J gene end by 6 bases; junction bases not matched to a gene: 11. This CDR3 reads CASSHPQGARSDTQYF. In nucleotides, the CDR3 is TGTGCCAGCAGCCACCCCCAGGGGGCGAGGTCGGATACGCAGTATTTT.

This chain links TRBV5-6 with TRBJ1-2, with 9 positions matching TRBD1. Germline V gives CDR1 SGHDT, CDR2 YYEEEE. Trimming took 4 bases from V and 5 from J; bases not matched to a gene: 12. CDR3 length: 16 amino acids. CDR3 in amino acids: CASSPPRDRVGYGYTF. CDR3 sequence (DNA): TGTGCCAGCAGCCCACCCCGGGACAGGGTGGGATATGGCTACACCTTC.

In its sample, this clone was seen once. V and J are TRBV6-4 and TRBJ2-2; D gene unclear. V lost 2 bases and J 0 bases, leaving 1 base between the germline ends. This CDR3 is built from 13 residues. The germline V gene has CDR1 MRHNA and CDR2 SNTAGT. The CDR3 coding sequence is TGTGCCAGCAGTGACCCGAACACCGGGGAGCTGTTTTTT. This sequence encodes CASSDPNTGELFF.

A few counts support this clone. Other DNA sequences in the same sample also yield this CDR3. J is TRBJ2-3 and V is TRBV15; 10 nucleotides line up with TRBD2. J gave up 6 bases and V 3 bases, and 3 bases lay outside the gene matches. This CDR3 has 14 amino acids. Germline CDR1 LNHNV, CDR2 YYDKDF (reference sequence). Written as DNA, the CDR3 is TGTGCCACCAGCAGTAGCGGGAGGACGGATACGCAGTATTTT. It yields the protein CATSSSGRTDTQYF.

The chain combines TRBV27 with TRBJ2-3, with D unresolved. V was shortened by 5 bases and J by 0 bases, with 9 bases between the two germline ends. The germline CDR1 and CDR2 sequences are MNHEY and SMNVEV (reference sequence). The CDR3 covers 14 residues. CDR3 DNA sequence: TGTGCCAGCAGTCTAATAGCAAGCACAGATACGCAGTATTTT. Protein product: CASSLIASTDTQYF.

As concerns this clone: At one of its ends the junction is not consistent with the germline gene, which may arise from a read error. The genes are TRBV7-7 and TRBJ2-5; 10 bases map to TRBD2. CDR3 size: 14 residues. The germline V gene has CDR1 SSHAT and CDR2 FNYEAQ (reference sequence). The CDR3 nucleotides are TGTGCTAGCAGCTCATCTAGCGGGGGAGAGACCCAGTACTTC. Translated: CASSSSSGGETQYF.

The chain combines TRBV30 with TRBJ2-1; D remains unclear. The V end was cut by 6 bases, the J end by 7 bases, with 19 bases between. CDR3 size: 14 residues. Germline CDR1 is GTSNPN and CDR2 is SVGIG (reference sequence). CDR3 loop: CACRTAIRVNEQFF. The CDR3 region has the DNA TGTGCCTGCCGGACCGCAATTCGGGTGAATGAGCAGTTCTTC.

The chain links TRBV5-1 to TRBJ2-5; D is possibly TRBD1 (6 bases). The V gene lost 1 base and the J gene lost 2 bases, with 12 bases spanning the gap. Germline assignment: CDR1 SGHRS and CDR2 YFSETQ. The CDR3 sequence is 15 residues long. The CDR3 DNA sequence: TGCGCCAGCAGCTTGTCAGGGGACCCACAAGAGACCCAGTACTTC. Protein: CASSLSGDPQETQYF.

The chain carries TRBV7-9 and TRBJ1-1; D unresolved. There are 12 residues in the CDR3. In germline, CDR1 is SEHNR, CDR2 FQNEAQ (reference sequence). V was cut by 3 bases and J by 10 bases, with 12 bases left in between. CDR3 region: CASSLVSLGAFF. DNA of the CDR3: TGTGCCAGCAGCTTGGTCAGCCTTGGAGCTTTCTTT.

The chain joins TRBV10-3 to TRBJ2-5; no clear D. This CDR3 is 11 amino acids long. Trimming shortened V by 2 bases and J by 4 bases, and 2 bases separated the two germline ends. The V gene's germline CDR1 is ENHRY and CDR2 SYGVKD. CDR3 bases: TGTGCCATCAGTGAGGGAGAGACCCAGTACTTC. Its translation: CAISEGETQYF.

The chain carries TRBV4-1 and TRBJ2-7; D is uncertain. CDR1 is MGHRA, CDR2 YSYEKL, per germline. Trimming shortened V by 1 base and J by 4 bases, and 11 bases separated the two germline ends. The CDR3 extends over 14 amino acids. The CDR3 spells CASSQGALRYEQYF. The CDR3 nucleotides are TGCGCCAGCAGCCAAGGGGCTCTCCGATACGAGCAGTACTTC.

The rearrangement joins TRBV5-1 to TRBJ2-5, with 8 positions matching TRBD1. Germline lookup yields CDR1 SGHRS and CDR2 YFSETQ. The V and J ends lost 4 bases and 5 bases, in that order; junction bases with no gene match: 16. The CDR3 loop spans 17 amino acids. The CDR3: CASSVNSPGQVGETQYF. Here the CDR3 DNA reads TGCGCCAGCAGCGTCAACTCCCCGGGACAGGTTGGGGAGACCCAGTACTTC.

This clone showed up just a few times. The chain recombines TRBV6-6 with TRBJ2-2, with D perhaps matching TRBD2 (6 bases). Per the germline V gene, CDR1 is MNHNY and CDR2 is SVGAGI (reference sequence). This CDR3 has 16 residues. Trimming left V 4 bases short and J 2 bases short, with 14 bases between. The CDR3 here is CASSLSSVSNTGELFF. In DNA, the CDR3 is TGTGCCAGCAGTTTATCTAGCGTATCAAACACCGGGGAGCTGTTTTTT.

The V gene is TRBV2, the J gene TRBJ2-1; TRBD2 matches 9 bases. CDR3 length equals 16 residues. The V and J ends lost 7 bases and 7 bases, in that order; junction bases with no gene match: 14. The germline gives CDR1 SNHLY, CDR2 FYNNEI. The CDR3, as DNA: TGTGCCAGCAATGGCGGGGGGGCATTATTTGGGAATGAGCAGTTCTTC. As protein: CASNGGGALFGNEQFF. The whole variable domain, filled in from reference TRBV2 and TRBJ2-1, reads EPEVTQTPSHQVTQMGQEVILRCVPISNHLYFYWYRQILGQKVEFLVSFYNNEISEKSEIFDDQFSVERPDGSNFTLKIRSTKLEDSAMYFCASNGGGALFGNEQFFGPGTRLTVL.

This clone was seen more than once but under ten times. The junction shows a germline mismatch at one end, possibly a read error. For the CDR3, the DNA is TGCGCCAGCAGCTTGGTGGGGACCACAAACTTC. Translating it yields CASSLVGTTNF. J is TRBJ2-7 and V is TRBV5-1; D possibly matches TRBD1 or TRBD2 (5 bases each). This CDR3 contains 11 residues. CDR1 is SGHRS and CDR2 is YFSETQ in the germline V gene.

In its sample, this clone was seen a few times. The chain carries TRBV18 and TRBJ2-7; D unclear. The V gene lost 2 bases and the J gene lost 7 bases, with 12 bases spanning the gap. CDR1 and CDR2 (germline): KGHSH, LQKENI. This CDR3 spans 13 amino acids. CDR3 DNA: TGTGCCAGCTCACCAGTCCAAGGCGGAGAGCAGTACTTC. It yields the protein CASSPVQGGEQYF.

The chain recombines TRBV18 with TRBJ2-3; tentative D call: TRBD1 (6 bases). V dropped 2 bases and J dropped 1 base, with 10 bases sitting between them. The CDR3 contains 15 residues. Germline CDR1 KGHSH, CDR2 LQKENI. The CDR3 loop reads CASSPEGHRTDTQYF. Written as DNA, the CDR3 is TGTGCCAGCTCACCAGAGGGACACCGCACAGATACGCAGTATTTT. The full variable domain, rest sourced from reference TRBV18 and TRBJ2-3, is NAGVMQNPRHLVRRRGQEARLRCSPMKGHSHVYWYRQLPEEGLKFMVYLQKENIIDESGMPKERFSAEFPKEGPSILRIQQVVRGDSAAYFCASSPEGHRTDTQYFGPGTRLTVL.

This sequence joins TRBV18 and TRBJ1-5; D not resolved. CDR3 length: 14 amino acids. Germline V gives CDR1 KGHSH, CDR2 LQKENI. Trimming stripped 2 bases from V and 6 bases from J, with 11 bases between. The DNA of the CDR3 is TGTGCCAGCTCACCAAATGGAGGCGGTCAGCCCCAGCATTTT. As protein: CASSPNGGGQPQHF.

J is TRBJ2-1 and V is TRBV6-5; tentatively, D is TRBD2 (5 bases). Trimming stripped 7 bases from V and 7 bases from J, with 17 bases between. Germline V gene sequence: CDR1 MNHEY, CDR2 SVGAGI. This CDR3 has 14 residues. The CDR3 sequence: CASIDNTRANEQFF. As DNA, the CDR3 is TGTGCCAGCATCGATAACACTAGGGCGAATGAGCAGTTCTTC.

The chain joins TRBV10-3 to TRBJ2-1; 8 nucleotides match TRBD1. Germline V gene lookup returns CDR1 ENHRY and CDR2 SYGVKD. J was trimmed by 7 bases and V by 11 bases; bases with no gene match: 7. The CDR3 totals 12 residues. The CDR3, as DNA: TGTGCCGTCAAGGACAGGGTTAATGAGCAGTTCTTC. This translates into CAVKDRVNEQFF.

This clone was recorded only once. The CDR3 here is CASSSPTGRDGNTIYF. Here the CDR3 DNA reads TGTGCCAGCAGTTCCCCGACGGGGAGGGATGGAAACACCATATATTTT. The chain employs TRBV28 and TRBJ1-3; D unresolved. Germline loops: CDR1 MDHEN, CDR2 SYDVKM. The CDR3 contains 16 residues. Trimming shortened V by 4 bases and J by 3 bases, and 16 bases separated the two germline ends. The full variable domain, rest sourced from reference TRBV28 and TRBJ1-3, is DVKVTQSSRYLVKRTGEKVFLECVQDMDHENMFWYRQDPGLGLRLIYFSYDVKMKEKGDIPEGYSVSREKKERFSLILESASTNQTSMYLCASSSPTGRDGNTIYFGEGSWLTVV.

A few counts support this clone. The chain combines TRBV7-2 with TRBJ1-2; unclear D gene. The germline CDR1 and CDR2 sequences are SGHTA and FQGNSA. V lost 1 base to trimming and J lost 4 bases, with 4 bases between them. The CDR3 spans 12 residues. The CDR3 DNA is TGTGCCAGCAGCTTAGTGGTCTATGGCTACACCTTC. Amino acid sequence: CASSLVVYGYTF.

The rearrangement uses TRBV18 and TRBJ1-5; D is ambiguous. With 1 base removed from V and 6 bases from J, the gap between germline ends came to 13 bases. The germline CDR1 and CDR2 sequences are KGHSH and LQKENI. This CDR3 comprises 15 residues. The CDR3 reads CASSPQGLVSQPQHF. As DNA, the CDR3 is TGTGCCAGCTCACCACAGGGTCTTGTGAGTCAGCCCCAGCATTTT.

The rearrangement joins TRBV11-3 to TRBJ2-1; D is undetermined. Germline CDR1 SGHNT, CDR2 YENEEA. This CDR3 spans 16 amino acids. The V gene lost 2 bases and the J gene lost 3 bases, with 14 bases spanning the gap. This chain's CDR3 is CASSLYPSSLYNEQFF. The CDR3 DNA sequence: TGTGCCAGCAGCTTATACCCTTCCTCGCTCTACAATGAGCAGTTCTTC.

This clone was counted a single time. The chain uses TRBV6-5 and TRBJ2-7; D unclear. The CDR3 loop spans 15 amino acids. Germline V gives CDR1 MNHEY, CDR2 SVGAGI. V lost 6 bases and J 2 bases, leaving 17 bases between the germline ends. The CDR3 coding sequence is TGTGCCAGCAGGGCCGGCAGGCGTCCCACCTACGAGCAGTACTTC. Its translation is CASRAGRRPTYEQYF.